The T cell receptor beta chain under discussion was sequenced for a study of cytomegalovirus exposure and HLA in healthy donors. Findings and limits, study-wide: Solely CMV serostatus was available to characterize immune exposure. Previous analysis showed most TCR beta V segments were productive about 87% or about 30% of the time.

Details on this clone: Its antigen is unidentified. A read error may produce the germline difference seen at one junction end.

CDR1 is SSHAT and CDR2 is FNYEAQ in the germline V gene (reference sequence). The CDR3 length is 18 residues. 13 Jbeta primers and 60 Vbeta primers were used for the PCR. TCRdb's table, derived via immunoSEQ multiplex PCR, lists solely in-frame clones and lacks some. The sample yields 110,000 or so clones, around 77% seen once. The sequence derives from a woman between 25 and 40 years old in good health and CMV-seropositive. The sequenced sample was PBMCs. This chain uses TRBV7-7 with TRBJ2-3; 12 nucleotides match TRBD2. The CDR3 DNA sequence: TGTGCTAGCAGCTTAGGAACTAGCGGGGGGTCAAGCACAGATACGCAGTATTTT. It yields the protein CASSLGTSGGSSTDTQYF.